This entry features one TCR beta chain sequence. In the authors' methods: Amplification of reference gene primers provided the estimated nucleated cell counts. TCRdb's table, derived via immunoSEQ multiplex PCR, lists solely in-frame clones and lacks some. For V, J and clone size, that table is used; D and trimming come from the DNA. Of a few hundred thousand clones in the sample, around 90% were seen once. This record belongs to a study of blood T cell repertoires in COVID-19. In the study overall: Researchers got acute and convalescent COVID-19 samples from the United States, Italy and Spain.

This CDR3 has 13 amino acids. V shed 6 bases, J shed 8 bases, and the junction held 9 bases outside the gene matches. The germline V gene has CDR1 LNHDA and CDR2 SQIVND (reference sequence). What was sequenced was peripheral blood. This receptor was obtained from a man younger than 30 with active or convalescent COVID-19. The V call is TRBV19, the J call TRBJ1-2, with 7 bases identical to TRBD1. CDR3 nucleotide sequence: TGTGCCAGTAGGGGGACAGTCGATGAAGGCTACACCTTC. Its translation is CASRGTVDEGYTF.